Below are 26 T cell receptor beta chains sequenced from a single sample in a study of read filtering for tumor transcriptome and immune sequencing. Molecular barcoded adaptors covering alpha/delta and beta/gamma chains were used on roughly 400 ng RNA. TCRdb redid the calling of the reads with MiXCR, one entry per CDR3 protein. Here the sample spans tens of thousands of distinct CDR3 sequences, about a fifth being singletons. Sequenced sample: a population of CD138-negative cells sorted from bone marrow. These receptors were obtained from a donor at least 40 years old with multiple myeloma.

About this clonotype: With a much larger clone just one base away, this may be a read error. J is TRBJ2-1 and V is TRBV5-1, with no clear D. Looked up from germline, CDR1 is SGHRS and CDR2 is YFSETQ. The CDR3 has 12 residues. CDR3 region: CASSLRWNGQFF. DNA of the CDR3: TGTGCCAGCAGCTTGCGGTGGAATGGGCAGTTCTTC.

The sample holds one count of this clonotype. A much more abundant neighbour one base away suggests this may be a read error. This chain joins TRBV28 and TRBJ1-5, with a possible D match to TRBD1 (6 bases). The length of the CDR3 is 15 residues. Germline values: CDR1 MDHEN, CDR2 SYDVKM. CDR3 sequence reads: CAGSLRDNYDQPQHF. CDR3 in DNA: TGTGCCGGCAGTTTGAGGGACAACTATGATCAGCCCCAGCATTTT.

This clonotype turned up a few times. The chain couples TRBV25-1 to TRBJ2-7, with a tentative D call TRBD1 (6 bases). V lost 11 bases to trimming and J lost 0 bases, with 14 bases between them. Germline loops: CDR1 MGHDK, CDR2 SYGVNS. The CDR3 consists of 13 residues. CDR3 in amino acids: CAVGRDNSYEQYF. The CDR3 DNA reads as TGTGCCGTAGGCCGGGACAACTCCTACGAGCAGTACTTC.

This clonotype was recorded at least ten times. V is TRBV7-9 and J is TRBJ1-5, with unresolved D. CDR1 is SEHNR and CDR2 is FQNEAQ in the germline V gene (reference sequence). V gave up 4 bases and J gave up 0 bases, with 4 bases separating them. The CDR3 has 13 amino acids. The DNA for the CDR3 is TGTGCCAGCAGCTCGTCTAGCAATCAGCCCCAGCATTTT. The encoded protein is CASSSSSNQPQHF.

About this clonotype: A single base separates this from a much larger clone, so it may be a read error. The chain carries TRBV5-1 and TRBJ2-3; TRBD2 is a possible D gene (5 bases). Germline CDR1 SGHRS, CDR2 YFSETQ. Trimming removed 2 bases from V and 4 bases from J, with 11 bases in between. This CDR3 region has 14 residues. CDR3 sequence (DNA): TGCGCCAGCAGCTTAGGAGGTAACTCAGATACGCAGTATTTT. Protein: CASSLGGNSDTQYF.

Many counts were recorded for this clonotype. CDR3 DNA sequence: TGCGCCAGCAGCTTCAACAGTGACCAAGAGACCCAGTACTTC. It is translated as CASSFNSDQETQYF. This chain uses TRBV5-1 with TRBJ2-5; no definite D call. Germline V gives CDR1 SGHRS, CDR2 YFSETQ. Trimming left V 2 bases short and J 0 bases short, with 8 bases between. This CDR3 is 14 amino acids long. Drawing the rest from reference TRBV5-1 and TRBJ2-5, the complete variable domain is KAGVTQTPRYLIKTRGQQVTLSCSPISGHRSVSWYQQTPGQGLQFLFEYFSETQRNKGNFPGRFSGRQFSNSRSEMNVSTLELGDSALYLCASSFNSDQETQYFGPGTRLLVL.

This chain links TRBV7-9 with TRBJ2-3, with D perhaps matching TRBD2 (5 bases). Trimming removed 4 bases from V and 3 bases from J, with 14 bases in between. The CDR3 runs 15 residues. The germline V gene encodes CDR1 SEHNR and CDR2 FQNEAQ (reference sequence). CDR3 in DNA: TGTGCCAGCAGCTCCCTCGGGGTGCCGACAGATACGCAGTATTTT. As protein: CASSSLGVPTDTQYF.

This clonotype came up many times. The DNA for the CDR3 is TGCAGTGCTAGAGCGCAGGGGATTAGAGATGGCTACACCTTC. Translation gives CSARAQGIRDGYTF. The chain recombines TRBV20-1 with TRBJ1-2; possibly TRBD1 for D (6 bases). The V gene lost 1 base and the J gene lost 6 bases, with 15 bases spanning the gap. CDR1 DFQATT and CDR2 SNEGSKA come from the germline V gene (reference sequence). The CDR3 covers 14 residues.

This clonotype was recorded many times. The gene calls are TRBV18 and TRBJ2-1; 9 nucleotides line up with TRBD1. Germline V gives CDR1 KGHSH, CDR2 LQKENI. V trimming: 6 bases; J trimming: 9 bases; junction bases outside the gene matches: 9. This CDR3 has 14 residues. CDR3 residues: CASSPGQGGLEQFF. CDR3 in DNA: TGTGCCAGCTCCCCGGGACAGGGAGGACTTGAGCAGTTCTTC.

A remark on this clonotype: Germline is not matched at one junction end, which may reflect a read error. The rearrangement uses TRBV12-3 or TRBV12-4 and TRBJ1-4; 9 nucleotides agree with TRBD1. This CDR3 has 20 residues. CDR3 bases: TGTGCCAGCAGTTCCCCACTCGGTGGACAGGGGTTTGATCTCTGGGAAAAACCGTTTTTT. Residues: CASSSPLGGQGFDLWEKPFF.

On this clonotype itself: A read error may explain this, as a much larger clone is one base away. V gene TRBV29-1 combines with J gene TRBJ2-6; D might be TRBD2 (6 bases). V was trimmed by 0 bases and J by 6 bases, leaving 15 bases between them. The V gene's germline CDR1 is SQVTM and CDR2 ANQGSEA. The CDR3 is 16 amino acids. This CDR3 reads CSVEELAGLVANVLTF. CDR3 coding DNA: TGCAGCGTTGAAGAGTTGGCGGGGTTGGTGGCCAACGTCCTGACTTTC.

This clonotype was counted at least ten times. Written as DNA, the CDR3 is TGTGCCAGCACAGGGACAGCTAATGAAAAACTGTTTTTT. Its translation: CASTGTANEKLFF. The chain links TRBV2 to TRBJ1-4; TRBD1 matches at 7 bases. V gave up 7 bases and J gave up 3 bases; unmatched junction bases: 2. The CDR3 loop spans 13 amino acids. Germline V gene lookup returns CDR1 SNHLY and CDR2 FYNNEI. The full variable domain, completed using reference TRBV2 and TRBJ1-4, is EPEVTQTPSHQVTQMGQEVILRCVPISNHLYFYWYRQILGQKVEFLVSFYNNEISEKSEIFDDQFSVERPDGSNFTLKIRSTKLEDSAMYFCASTGTANEKLFFGSGTQLSVL.

This clonotype appeared many times. The DNA for the CDR3 is TGTGCCAGCAGTTCCTCCTGGGCGGCCACCGGGGAGCTGTTTTTT. Translating it yields CASSSSWAATGELFF. The rearrangement uses TRBV27 and TRBJ2-2; D is unresolved. V lost 4 bases and J lost 4, with 13 bases in between. CDR1 is MNHEY, CDR2 SMNVEV, per germline (reference sequence). CDR3 size: 15 residues.

This clonotype was seen only once. Mismatch with germline at one junction end may stem from a read error. The chain has TRBV28 and TRBJ2-2; the D gene is possibly TRBD1 (6 bases). The CDR3 loop spans 15 amino acids. Germline values: CDR1 MDHEN, CDR2 SYDVKM. The CDR3 is CASSFYRATTGALSF. The CDR3 region has the DNA TGTGCCAGCAGTTTTTACAGGGCAACTACCGGGGCGCTGTCTTTT.

There are a few counts of this clonotype. The chain couples TRBV6-4 to TRBJ1-5; 10 bases are a match to TRBD1. Per the germline V gene, CDR1 is MRHNA and CDR2 is SNTAGT. With V trimmed by 0 bases and J by 2 bases, 10 bases remained unmatched. This CDR3 is 19 amino acids long. This CDR3 is CASSDSVRDRGEGNQPQHF. CDR3 DNA: TGTGCCAGCAGTGACTCTGTCCGGGACAGGGGTGAGGGCAATCAGCCCCAGCATTTT.

In the case of this clonotype: This may be a read error: a much more frequent sequence differs by one nucleotide. The gene calls are TRBV2 and TRBJ1-1; the D is unclear. Germline V gene sequence: CDR1 SNHLY, CDR2 FYNNEI. The V gene lost 5 bases and the J gene lost 1 base, with 5 bases spanning the gap. The CDR3 is made up of 12 amino acids. The CDR3 region is CASSTRNTEAFF. CDR3 DNA sequence: TGTGCCAGCAGTACCAGGAACACTGAAGCTTTCTTT.

This clonotype has just a few counts. This chain uses TRBV12-3 or TRBV12-4 with TRBJ1-6; D unresolved. V was pared by 5 bases and J by 10 bases, with 15 bases between. The CDR3 is made up of 14 amino acids. The CDR3 DNA reads TGTGCCAGCAGTGAGACGGGAGGATTGTCACCCCTCCACTTT. Protein: CASSETGGLSPLHF.

This clonotype came up a few times. The genes are TRBV7-9 and TRBJ1-5; the D is unclear. The CDR3 has 12 amino acids. The germline V gene has CDR1 SEHNR and CDR2 FQNEAQ (reference sequence). The V end was cut by 5 bases, the J end by 7 bases, with 9 bases between. The CDR3 loop reads CASSQGWQPQHF. The CDR3 DNA reads as TGTGCCAGCAGCCAAGGTTGGCAGCCCCAGCATTTT. Filled out from reference TRBV7-9 and TRBJ1-5, the complete variable domain reads DTGVSQNPRHKITKRGQNVTFRCDPISEHNRLYWYRQTLGQGPEFLTYFQNEAQLEKSRLLSDRFSAERPKGSFSTLEIQRTEQGDSAMYLCASSQGWQPQHFGDGTRLSIL.

This clonotype was picked up many times. This chain links TRBV9 with TRBJ2-1; D uncertain. V shed 0 bases and J shed 7 bases, with 5 bases lying between them. The germline V gene has CDR1 SGDLS and CDR2 YYNGEE. The CDR3 extends over 12 amino acids. The CDR3 region is CASSVDVNEQFF. CDR3 nucleotide sequence: TGTGCCAGCAGCGTAGACGTGAATGAGCAGTTCTTC.

This clonotype was observed a few times. The chain uses TRBV5-1 and TRBJ1-1; 9 bases align to TRBD1. V shed 4 bases and J 2 bases; nucleotides not matched to a gene: 15. This CDR3 has 18 amino acids. The V gene's germline CDR1 is SGHRS and CDR2 YFSETQ. CDR3 protein: CASSPFGGQGVFNTEAFF. In DNA form, the CDR3 reads TGCGCCAGCAGCCCCTTCGGGGGACAGGGCGTATTCAACACTGAAGCTTTCTTT.

This clonotype appeared a few times. The chain joins TRBV20-1 to TRBJ2-6; 7 bases align to TRBD1. This CDR3 is built from 16 residues. V shed 1 base and J 2 bases; nucleotides not matched to a gene: 5. In germline, CDR1 is DFQATT, CDR2 SNEGSKA (reference sequence). This CDR3 is CSARGTDRAGANVLTF. For the CDR3, the DNA is TGCAGTGCTAGAGGCACAGACAGGGCTGGGGCCAACGTCCTGACTTTC.

The chain is built from TRBV29-1 and TRBJ1-1; D uncertain. Germline CDR1 SQVTM, CDR2 ANQGSEA. Trimming pared 5 bases from V and 5 bases from J, leaving 15 bases between. There are 13 residues in the CDR3. The CDR3 region has the DNA TGCAGCGTTTACCGCGATCAAAATACTGAAGCTTTCTTT. Protein product: CSVYRDQNTEAFF.

The CDR3 DNA reads TGCAGCGTTGTGGATGGGAAGAGCACTGAAGCTTTCTTT. Protein sequence: CSVVDGKSTEAFF. The rearrangement joins TRBV29-1 to TRBJ1-1; no clear D gene. The germline V gene encodes CDR1 SQVTM and CDR2 ANQGSEA. The CDR3 totals 13 residues. Trimming shortened V by 4 bases and J by 4 bases, and 13 bases separated the two germline ends.

This clonotype was picked up many times. The V and J genes are TRBV20-1 and TRBJ2-1; 9 bases map to TRBD1. After removal of 2 bases from V and 0 bases from J, the junction contained 14 bases not matched to a gene. The germline V gene has CDR1 DFQATT and CDR2 SNEGSKA (reference sequence). CDR3 length: 19 residues. CDR3 nucleotide sequence: TGCAGTGCTAGATCCCGGGACAGGGCCCCCTTGAGCTCCTACAATGAGCAGTTCTTC. It yields the protein CSARSRDRAPLSSYNEQFF.

Worth noting for this clonotype: One base away lies a much larger clone, so this may be a sequencing read error. The chain carries TRBV18 and TRBJ1-2; a weak D match, TRBD1 (5 bases). V lost 8 bases to trimming and J lost 4 bases, with 17 bases between them. This CDR3 is 14 amino acids long. Germline CDR1 reads KGHSH; CDR2 reads LQKENI. CDR3 in amino acids: CASPQAGDGYGYTF. The DNA of the CDR3 is TGTGCCAGCCCGCAAGCCGGGGACGGCTATGGCTACACCTTC.

This clonotype was recorded a few times. The rearrangement uses TRBV5-1 and TRBJ2-7; TRBD1 aligns across 9 bases. The CDR3 is 16 amino acids. V trimming: 8 bases; J trimming: 1 base; junction bases outside the gene matches: 13. In germline, CDR1 is SGHRS, CDR2 YFSETQ. This CDR3 reads CASSRATGGDSYEQYF. As DNA, the CDR3 is TGCGCCAGTTCCAGGGCGACAGGGGGGGATTCCTACGAGCAGTACTTC.